This T cell receptor (beta chain) was sequenced during a study of post-analysis software for immune sequencing data (dated by TCRdb to about 2015). For the study in its entirety: Relapsing-remitting, secondary progressive and progressive-relapsing multiple sclerosis were recorded as disease courses, and subtype annotation was lacking for some patients. The multiple sclerosis patient repertoires were compared with 10 or so previously published healthy control repertoires from donors aged 6 to 25 years. A subset of samples was prepared in parallel using single-end sample barcoding, then pooled and co-amplified after Illumina adapter ligation. Points the paper makes about the study in general: Significantly higher frequencies in patients than in controls were found for a handful of TRBV segments, including TRBV5-6, TRBV5-1 and TRBV20-1. Multiple sclerosis patients had significantly lower normalized Chao1 diversity than controls, a result that suggests substantial peripheral T-cell clonal expansion. The control group was slightly older than the multiple sclerosis patient group. When samples were clustered directly using the F measure, samples prepared in the same batch co-clustered strongly, which prompted a batch-effect correction.

Between the V and J ends, shortened by 2 bases and 7 bases respectively, the junction contains 18 bases. Per the germline V gene (reference sequence), DFQATT is the CDR1 and SNEGSKA is the CDR2. Reading from cysteine to phenylalanine, the CDR3 counts 14 amino acids. Only the CDR3 part of the read is kept: 42 bases, read in frame from the first base. Library construction relied on PCR. The instrument given in TCRdb is Illumina HiSeq 2500. To reduce PCR and sequencing biases, unique molecular identifiers were incorporated into the TCR beta cDNA libraries. Roughly 0.5 million cDNA molecules were obtained per 1 to 10 million input T cells, so each molecule approximated one T cell. The patient libraries were prepared and sequenced using the same protocol as the earlier healthy control dataset. Within a given batch, samples were prepared together, multiplexed and sequenced on the same HiSeq lane. In the source study's methods: MIGEC handled the raw barcoded reads, throwing out single-read molecular identifier groups before consensus assembly and CDR3 extraction. Clonotype tables were post-analysed with VDJtools, and diversity was normalized by down-sampling all datasets to the smallest sample size. To correct batch-related cross-sample contamination, repertoire overlap clustering matched CDR3 amino acid sequences but not nucleotide sequences. Through fastp at Q25 and MiXCR, TCRdb rebuilt clones from the public reads, retaining in-frame beta chains. Each CDR3 protein appears once, grouped with its most common genes and DNA. These V and J calls originate from TCRdb's pipeline instead of the authors' own analysis. The sample table contains fewer than 850,000 distinct CDR3 sequences; only one count was recorded for just over 45% of them. The ten largest clonotypes hold roughly 5% of the sample.

TCR beta repertoires were profiled from peripheral blood of roughly 13 young patients with multiple sclerosis to demonstrate the VDJtools post-analysis software. The multiple sclerosis patients were children and adolescents ranging in age from about 6 to 17 years. Note on this clonotype: Its antigen has not been determined. There are no base qualities to consult, and no much larger clone falls within one base.

The sample consisted of blood. The clonotype was recovered from a girl aged 5-17 years with multiple sclerosis. This receptor chain uses TRBV20-1 and TRBJ2-7; a weak D assignment points to TRBD2 (6 bases agree). The CDR3 sequence is CSARRWTGSGEQYF. The DNA sequence follows: TGCAGTGCTAGAAGGTGGACCGGGAGTGGGGAGCAGTACTTC.